The clone carrying this T cell receptor (beta chain) occurred once. Its antigen is not identified. This table comes from immunoSEQ multiplex PCR, and its TCRdb copy is limited to in-frame clones, with some not included. The repertoire holds fewer than 800,000 clones, with 89% as singletons. As for treatment: some 20 received Ad26.COV2.S at low or high dose, single or two shots; several received placebo; per-sample allocation not given. Specimen acquisition occurred on day 63 following the initial vaccine or placebo injection. This entry is derived from a study of Ad26.COV2.S vaccination and SARS-CoV-2 variants. Study at large: Vaccine-arm donor from the placebo-controlled COV1001 Ad26.COV2.S trial. Doses of Ad26.COV2.S were injected into muscle once or twice, 56 days apart. Whole-study results and caveats: Measurements of TCR breadth and depth may have given underestimates of the total T cell responses. Comparable non-spike TCR breadth was observed in vaccine and placebo recipients.

With 2 bases removed from V and 3 bases from J, the gap between germline ends came to 6 bases. The CDR3 runs to 13 residues. CDR1 is SGHTA, CDR2 FQGTGA, per germline. The TCR sequence derives from a person aged 18 to 65 who received the Ad26.COV2.S COVID-19 vaccine or a placebo. The sequenced sample was peripheral blood, obtained in a trial of Ad26.COV2.S vaccine versus placebo. V gene TRBV7-3 combines with J gene TRBJ2-3; D gene ambiguous. This CDR3 reads CASSLSKTDTQYF. The CDR3 DNA reads as TGTGCCAGCAGCTTATCTAAAACAGATACGCAGTATTTT.